This TCR beta chain was sequenced during a study of graft-versus-host responses after intestinal transplantation. Here immunoSEQ multiplex PCR was the method, and the copy in TCRdb shows in-frame clones only, minus some. The sample lists approximately 90,000 clones, about 87% occurring once. CDR1 and CDR2 from the germline V gene are SGHDN and FVKESK. The CDR3 loop spans 12 amino acids. As concerns this clone: Its antigen is unknown. An end of the junction differs from the germline gene, which may be a read error.

V usage is TRBV14 and J usage is TRBJ2-3; a weak D match, TRBD1 (5 bases). The sequencing here drew on unstimulated CD4+ T cells sorted from spleen or lymph node cells, taken before transplant. The sequence derives from a human donor who was the organ donor for an intestinal transplant. The CDR3, as DNA: TGTGCCAGCAGCCAAGATGGCAACAGGTGGGATTTT. As protein: CASSQDGNRWDF.